This T cell receptor beta chain came from a study of blood T cells in healthy people across ages. Then a second PCR, running about 6 to 11 cycles, was carried out with a sample-barcoded 5' primer and a J-beta primer mix. TCRdb itself ran the 5' RACE reads through MiXCR, one entry per CDR3 protein. In the table there are around 870,000 distinct CDR3 sequences, 29% of which are singletons. Germline V gene data show CDR1 as SEHNR and CDR2 as FQNEAQ (reference sequence). This CDR3 is 14 amino acids long. V dropped 4 bases and J dropped 0 bases, with 10 bases sitting between them. This clonotype occurred a few times.

This chain joins TRBV7-9 and TRBJ2-7; D is uncertain. The TCR sequence derives from a woman older than 75 in good health. The source material was blood. Here the CDR3 DNA reads TGTGCCAGCAGCTGGGCAGGCGGCTCCTACGAGCAGTACTTC. Encoded protein: CASSWAGGSYEQYF.